The 11 T cell receptor beta chains given below trace back to one sample, sequenced in a study of regulatory T cells in long-lasting Graves disease. The time point is: persistent/refractory GD, antithyroid drugs over 5 years with positive TRAb. The TCR library was prepared using RNA isolated from PBMCs. Assembly of TCR beta libraries relied on iRepertoire HTBI primers together with Arm-PCR of CDR3 regions. TCRdb re-called the multiplex PCR reads through MiXCR, storing one row per CDR3 protein. The table has more than 650,000 distinct CDR3 sequences, around 30% seen once; the top ten hold roughly 41%. Sequences were derived from peripheral blood mononuclear cells (PBMCs), sampled when the disease was refractory, from a patient treated with antithyroid drugs. These receptors were taken from a female donor with Graves disease.

This clonotype was seen only a few times. The chain couples TRBV12-3 or TRBV12-4 to TRBJ2-7; 11 bases are shared with TRBD1. With V trimmed by 6 bases and J by 6 bases, 7 bases remained unmatched. The CDR3 has 14 residues. CDR3 in amino acids: CASSRTGGNIEQYF. CDR3 nucleotide sequence: TGTGCCAGCAGCCGGACAGGGGGCAACATCGAGCAGTACTTC.

This clonotype was picked up many times. The rearrangement links TRBV2 to TRBJ2-7, with a tentative D call TRBD2 (6 bases). The CDR3 length is 14 residues. Trimming pared 4 bases from V and 4 bases from J, leaving 14 bases between. Germline lookup yields CDR1 SNHLY and CDR2 FYNNEI. CDR3 loop: CASSGGDGSYEQYF. For the CDR3, the DNA is TGTGCCAGCAGTGGGGGGGACGGATCGTACGAGCAGTACTTC.

This clonotype occurred a few times. The gene calls are TRBV5-1 and TRBJ1-4; D remains ambiguous. V was clipped by 4 bases and J by 5 bases, with 12 bases between them. CDR3 length: 14 amino acids. Germline CDR1 SGHRS, CDR2 YFSETQ. The CDR3 bases are TGCGCCAGCAGCCTGGGCGCCGAGAATGAAAAACTGTTTTTT. It translates to CASSLGAENEKLFF.

This chain uses TRBV7-9 with TRBJ1-4, with D perhaps TRBD1 (5 bases). Germline-derived CDR1 and CDR2 are SEHNR and FQNEAQ (reference sequence). The ends were cut back, 0 bases at V and 8 bases at J, with 13 bases in the middle. The CDR3 is made up of 15 amino acids. CDR3 sequence reads: CASSLALGGQEKLFF. As DNA, the CDR3 is TGTGCCAGCAGCTTAGCGCTCGGGGGTCAGGAAAAACTGTTTTTT.

The genes are TRBV19 and TRBJ2-7, with a weak D call TRBD2 (7 bases). The CDR3 runs to 15 residues. The germline V gene encodes CDR1 LNHDA and CDR2 SQIVND (reference sequence). Trimming shortened V by 2 bases and J by 1 base, and 12 bases separated the two germline ends. CDR3 DNA: TGTGCCAGTAGTATACGGGGGGCGCGGTCCTACGAGCAGTACTTC. Translation: CASSIRGARSYEQYF.

The CDR3 loop reads CASSHYWAKQRRNEKLFF. In DNA, the CDR3 is TGTGCCAGCTCCCATTACTGGGCGAAACAACGACGTAATGAAAAACTGTTTTTT. The gene calls are TRBV18 and TRBJ1-4; D remains unclear. V was cut by 6 bases and J by 4 bases, with 24 bases left in between. The CDR3 is made up of 18 amino acids. Germline CDR1 and CDR2: KGHSH and LQKENI.

This clonotype has ten or more counts. This chain joins TRBV6-1 and TRBJ2-2; the D gene is possibly TRBD1 (6 bases). This CDR3 comprises 14 residues. Germline V CDR1 and CDR2: MNHNS, SASEGT. V lost 10 bases to trimming and J lost 7 bases, with 19 bases between them. In DNA, the CDR3 is TGTGCCATCCAAGCCGGGACAAGCGACGGGGAGCTGTTTTTT. The encoded protein is CAIQAGTSDGELFF.

The chain carries TRBV24-1 and TRBJ1-1; D not resolved. V lost 3 bases and J 0 bases, leaving 7 bases between the germline ends. CDR1 is KGHDR and CDR2 is SFDVKD in the germline V gene. The CDR3 sequence is 14 residues long. Written as DNA, the CDR3 is TGTGCCACCAGTGATCGCGGCATGAACACTGAAGCTTTCTTT. Protein product: CATSDRGMNTEAFF.

This chain connects TRBV6-1 to TRBJ2-7, with 11 bases identical to TRBD2. Losses at the gene ends were 4 bases for V and 2 bases for J; bases not matched to a gene: 10. Germline V CDR1 and CDR2: MNHNS, SASEGT. This CDR3 has 17 amino acids. CDR3 bases: TGTGCCAGCAGTGCTACTATAGCGGGAGGGAGGACCTACGAGCAGTACTTC. Translation: CASSATIAGGRTYEQYF.

The table lists this clonotype with a few counts. The chain uses TRBV5-1 and TRBJ1-2; TRBD1 aligns across 9 bases. The CDR3 totals 14 residues. CDR1 SGHRS and CDR2 YFSETQ come from the germline V gene. The V and J ends lost 6 bases and 6 bases, in that order; junction bases with no gene match: 9. CDR3 DNA sequence: TGCGCCAGCACCTCAAACAGGGGGCAAAATGGCTACACCTTC. It translates to CASTSNRGQNGYTF.

This clonotype showed up just a few times. This chain links TRBV19 with TRBJ2-7, with 14 positions matching TRBD2. This CDR3 comprises 16 residues. Germline CDR1 LNHDA, CDR2 SQIVND (reference sequence). V trimming: 2 bases; J trimming: 3 bases; junction bases outside the gene matches: 3. The CDR3 spells CASSISGTSGSYEQYF. In DNA form, the CDR3 reads TGTGCCAGTAGTATAAGTGGGACTAGCGGGAGCTACGAGCAGTACTTC.